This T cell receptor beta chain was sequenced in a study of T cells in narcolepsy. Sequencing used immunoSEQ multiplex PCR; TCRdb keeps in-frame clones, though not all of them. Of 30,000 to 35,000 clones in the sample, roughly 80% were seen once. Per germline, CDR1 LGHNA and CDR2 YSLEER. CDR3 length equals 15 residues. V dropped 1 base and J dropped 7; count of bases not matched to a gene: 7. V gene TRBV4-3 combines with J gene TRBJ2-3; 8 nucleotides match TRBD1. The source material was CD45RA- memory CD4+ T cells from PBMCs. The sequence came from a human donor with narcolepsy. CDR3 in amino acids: CASSQVQGEGYTQYF. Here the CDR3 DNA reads TGCGCCAGCAGCCAAGTACAGGGGGAAGGTTATACGCAGTATTTT.